This TCR beta chain was profiled in a study of a mutant IDH1 vaccine in newly diagnosed glioma (dated by TCRdb to the early 2020s). Context from the whole study: Vaccination began 4-6 weeks after radiotherapy alone, or alongside temozolomide cycles in the chemotherapy-containing groups. Of the approximately 30 treated patients, approximately 62% were male and approximately 38% were female, and the mean age was approximately 39 years. Before enrollment, patients had received standard therapy of radiotherapy alone, temozolomide alone, or radiochemotherapy with temozolomide; most received the combination. Visit V12 was the week-35 safety follow-up and visit V13 was the week-47 end of study. Peripheral blood was drawn at six visits: V03 (baseline), V05, V07, V10, V12 and V13. Longitudinal TCRB deep sequencing was performed for about two dozen treated patients wherever samples were available for exploratory analyses. Study-level results and caveats: The authors noted that analyses of patient blood samples could not be reproduced because of sample limitations. Vaccine-induced immune responses across multiple MHC alleles were detected in approximately 94% of patients. Availability determined which PBMC samples were chosen for TCRB deep sequencing. Pseudoprogression seemed to be unrelated to changes in the top peripheral T cell clonotypes found by TCRB sequencing.

The library was made by the immunoSEQ multiplex PCR assay. The hsTCRB Kit was used according to the manufacturer's protocol to amplify rearranged TCR beta chain sequences. An Illumina MiSeq was used to sequence the TCRB libraries. In the source study's methods: The kit vendor's proprietary platform handled demultiplexing, trimming and gene mapping. TCRdb holds this immuneACCESS table with in-frame rearrangements only. Some clones are missing; in checked studies, unresolved V genes explain under half, and the rest has no known cause. The DNA gave D and trimming, while V, J and clone size come from that table. The sample contains some 66,000 clones, approximately 80% of them found a single time. About 4% of the sample is taken by the ten largest. Turning to this clone: Its antigen is currently not known. Per-base quality was not reported, and no clone a single base away is much larger than it.

This sample's time point label indicates: week 35, safety follow-up. Every vaccine dose consisted of 300 ug of a 20-mer mutant IDH1 peptide in Montanide, administered subcutaneously together with topical imiquimod. Across visits V03 through V10, patients got a total of eight vaccinations, given in weeks 1, 3, 5, 7, 11, 15, 19 and 23. Donors had newly diagnosed WHO grade 3 or 4 IDH1-mutant astrocytomas with loss of nuclear ATRX. The samples were drawn from NOA16, a multicentre, single-arm, open-label phase I trial in Germany that tested a mutant IDH1 peptide vaccine in humans for the first time. Genomic DNA for TCRB sequencing was extracted from EDTA blood using the DNeasy Blood and Tissue Kit. V loses 1 base, J loses 2 bases, and the germline ends lie 12 bases apart. CDR1 and CDR2, per the germline V gene, are MGHRA and YSYEKL. Measured from the cysteine to the phenylalanine, the CDR3 is 16 residues long. The kept DNA is CDR3 alone, 48 bases in frame from the first base.

The sequence came from a young man with glioma. The sequencing here drew on PBMCs, taken from a glioma patient whose treatment included an IDH1 peptide vaccine. The rearrangement joined TRBV4-1 to TRBJ2-4, with no confidently assigned D gene. The base sequence is TGCGCCAGCAGCCAAGTTCCCCTAGGTCCCAAAAACATTCAGTACTTC. Its protein product is CASSQVPLGPKNIQYF.